The next 8 T cell receptor beta chains were all read from a single sample in a study of T cell changes during pregnancy in multiple sclerosis. Some clones are missing from TCRdb's copy, which holds only in-frame ones; the method was immunoSEQ multiplex PCR. The data hold 55,000 to 80,000 clones, with over 85% observed a single time. The sample consisted of CD8+ T cells from peripheral blood mononuclear cells, taken in the second trimester of pregnancy. The source is a female donor with multiple sclerosis, enrolled in a pregnancy study.

V and J are TRBV7-2 and TRBJ2-7; a weak D match, TRBD2 (5 bases). From germline, CDR1 is SGHTA and CDR2 FQGNSA. CDR3 length equals 15 residues. Trimming removed 1 base at V and 3 bases at J, with 13 bases between. CDR3 sequence (DNA): TGTGCCAGCAGCTTAGTGGCGGGCCGCGGCTACGAGCAGTACTTC. Translated, it gives CASSLVAGRGYEQYF.

The chain is built from TRBV7-9 and TRBJ1-5; TRBD1 might be the D (5 bases). Germline CDR1 reads SEHNR; CDR2 reads FQNEAQ (reference sequence). The CDR3 totals 15 residues. Trimming pared 4 bases from V and 0 bases from J, leaving 10 bases between. The CDR3: CASSSSDSSNQPQHF. The CDR3 region has the DNA TGTGCCAGCAGCTCCAGCGACAGTAGCAATCAGCCCCAGCATTTT.

The chain is built from TRBV29-1 and TRBJ2-1; D not resolved. CDR1 is SQVTM and CDR2 is ANQGSEA in the germline V gene. The V end was cut by 6 bases, the J end by 6 bases, with 15 bases between. This CDR3 is built from 13 residues. This chain's CDR3 is CSVEYDSPNEQFF. The CDR3 region has the DNA TGCAGCGTGGAATATGACTCCCCCAATGAGCAGTTCTTC.

This clone was observed once. Here the CDR3 DNA reads TGTGCCAGTAGTATAGAGGTCCTAACCGAGGAGAGTTACGAGCAGTACTTC. Encoded protein: CASSIEVLTEESYEQYF. The chain links TRBV19 to TRBJ2-7; D not certain. The CDR3 spans 17 residues. V shed 0 bases and J shed 4 bases, with 19 bases lying between them. Germline V CDR1 and CDR2: LNHDA, SQIVND (reference sequence).

The rearrangement links TRBV7-9 to TRBJ1-5; D gene unclear. The length of the CDR3 is 15 residues. Germline-derived CDR1 and CDR2 are SEHNR and FQNEAQ (reference sequence). Trimming stripped 1 base from V and 1 base from J, with 8 bases between. CDR3: CASSLGGDSNQPQHF. The CDR3 nucleotides are TGTGCCAGCAGCTTAGGGGGAGACAGCAATCAGCCCCAGCATTTT.

This clone was picked up a small number of times. The rearrangement joins TRBV19 to TRBJ1-1; D is undetermined. The CDR3 is 13 amino acids. Trimming pared 5 bases from V and 5 bases from J, leaving 12 bases between. CDR1 is LNHDA and CDR2 is SQIVND in the germline V gene (reference sequence). The CDR3 reads CASSLGSKTEAFF. CDR3 DNA sequence: TGTGCCAGTAGTCTCGGTTCGAAGACTGAAGCTTTCTTT.

The V and J genes are TRBV29-1 and TRBJ1-1; D gene ambiguous. The CDR3 runs to 11 residues. The germline V and J ends were trimmed by 8 bases and 3 bases, with 10 bases remaining between them. The germline V gene encodes CDR1 SQVTM and CDR2 ANQGSEA. CDR3 nucleotide sequence: TGCAGCCCTCTTGGAGACACTGAAGCTTTCTTT. Amino acids: CSPLGDTEAFF. Drawing the rest from reference TRBV29-1 and TRBJ1-1, the complete variable domain is SAVISQKPSRDICQRGTSLTIQCQVDSQVTMMFWYRQQPGQSLTLIATANQGSEATYESGFVIDKFPISRPNLTFSTLTVSNMSPEDSSIYLCSPLGDTEAFFGQGTRLTVV.

The rearrangement joins TRBV5-1 to TRBJ1-1; TRBD1 agrees at 10 bases. This CDR3 spans 19 amino acids. The V gene's germline CDR1 is SGHRS and CDR2 YFSETQ. Losses at the gene ends were 0 bases for V and 3 bases for J; bases not matched to a gene: 14. The CDR3 DNA sequence: TGCGCCAGCAGCTTGGTGGGTACCGGGACAGGGGTGTCGGACACTGAAGCTTTCTTT. The encoded protein is CASSLVGTGTGVSDTEAFF.